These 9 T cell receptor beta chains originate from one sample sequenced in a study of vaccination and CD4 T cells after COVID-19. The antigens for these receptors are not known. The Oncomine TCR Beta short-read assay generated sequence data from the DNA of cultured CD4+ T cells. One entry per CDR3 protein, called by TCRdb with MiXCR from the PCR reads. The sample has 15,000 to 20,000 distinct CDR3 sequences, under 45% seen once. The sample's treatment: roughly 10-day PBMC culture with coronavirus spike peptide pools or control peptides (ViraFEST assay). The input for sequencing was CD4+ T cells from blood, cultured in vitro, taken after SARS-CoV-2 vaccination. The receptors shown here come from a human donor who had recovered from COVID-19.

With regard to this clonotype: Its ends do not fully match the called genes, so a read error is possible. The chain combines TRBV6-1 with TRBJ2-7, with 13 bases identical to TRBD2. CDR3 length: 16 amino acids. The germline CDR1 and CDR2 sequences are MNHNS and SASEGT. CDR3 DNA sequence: TGTGCCAGCAGTGGACGGACTAGCGGGAGAATATACGGGCAGTACTTC. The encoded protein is CASSGRTSGRIYGQYF.

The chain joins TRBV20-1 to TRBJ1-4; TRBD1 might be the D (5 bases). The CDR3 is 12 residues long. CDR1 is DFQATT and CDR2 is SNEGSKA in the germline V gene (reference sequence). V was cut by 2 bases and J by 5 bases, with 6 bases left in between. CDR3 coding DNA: TGCAGTGCTAGAAGGGACAATGAAAAACTGTTTTTT. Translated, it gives CSARRDNEKLFF.

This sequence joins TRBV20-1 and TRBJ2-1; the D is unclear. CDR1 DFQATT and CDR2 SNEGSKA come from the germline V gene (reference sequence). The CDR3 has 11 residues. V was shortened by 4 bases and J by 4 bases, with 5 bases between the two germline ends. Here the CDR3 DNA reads TGCAGTGCTAACGTGTACAATGAGCAGTTCTTC. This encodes CSANVYNEQFF.

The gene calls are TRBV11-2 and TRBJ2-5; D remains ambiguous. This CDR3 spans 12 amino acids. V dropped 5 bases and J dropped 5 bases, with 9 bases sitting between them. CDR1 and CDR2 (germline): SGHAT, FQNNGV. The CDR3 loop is CASSIQVETQYF. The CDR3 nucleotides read TGTGCCAGCAGCATTCAAGTGGAGACCCAGTACTTC.

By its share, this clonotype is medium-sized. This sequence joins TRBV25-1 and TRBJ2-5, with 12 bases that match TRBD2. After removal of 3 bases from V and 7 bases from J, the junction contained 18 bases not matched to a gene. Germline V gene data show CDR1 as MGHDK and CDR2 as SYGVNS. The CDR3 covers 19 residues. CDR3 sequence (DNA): TGTGCCAGCAGTGAGGAGGGACTAGCGGGCCATGGTCGTTGGGTGACCCAGTACTTC. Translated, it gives CASSEEGLAGHGRWVTQYF. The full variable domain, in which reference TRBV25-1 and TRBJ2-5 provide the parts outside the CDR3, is EADIYQTPRYLVIGTGKKITLECSQTMGHDKMYWYQQDPGMELHLIHYSYGVNSTEKGDLSSESTVSRIRTEHFPLTLESARPSHTSQYLCASSEEGLAGHGRWVTQYFGPGTRLLVL.

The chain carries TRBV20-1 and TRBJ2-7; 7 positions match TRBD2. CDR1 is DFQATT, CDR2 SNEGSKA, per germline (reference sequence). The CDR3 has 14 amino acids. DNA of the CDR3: TGCAATGGTACAGCGGGATCGAGCTCCTACGAGCAGTACTTC. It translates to CNGTAGSSSYEQYF.

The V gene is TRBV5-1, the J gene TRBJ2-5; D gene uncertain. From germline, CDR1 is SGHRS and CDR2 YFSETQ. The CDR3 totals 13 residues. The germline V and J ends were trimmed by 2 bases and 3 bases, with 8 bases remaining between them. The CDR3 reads CASSLGPEETQYF. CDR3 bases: TGCGCCAGCAGCTTAGGACCGGAAGAGACCCAGTACTTC.

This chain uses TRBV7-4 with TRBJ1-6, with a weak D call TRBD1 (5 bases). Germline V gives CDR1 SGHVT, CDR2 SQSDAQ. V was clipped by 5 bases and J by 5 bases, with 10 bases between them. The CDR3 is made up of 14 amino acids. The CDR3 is CASSVVGDNSPLHF. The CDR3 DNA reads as TGTGCCAGCAGCGTAGTAGGGGATAATTCACCCCTCCACTTT.

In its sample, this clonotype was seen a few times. The CDR3 region has the DNA TGTGCCAGCAGCTCGCGGGCCGGGGGTACGAGAGAGACCCAGTACTTC. Translation gives CASSSRAGGTRETQYF. The chain carries TRBV27 and TRBJ2-5; tentatively, D is TRBD2 (6 bases). CDR1 and CDR2 from the germline V gene are MNHEY and SMNVEV (reference sequence). V gave up 6 bases and J gave up 4 bases, with 21 bases separating them. The CDR3 totals 16 residues.